This T cell receptor beta chain was sequenced in a study of T cell repertoires in cytomegalovirus infection. Study observations and caveats: There were HLA-C-restricted CMV-specific TCR beta clonotypes dominating the ex vivo response.

TCRdb itself ran the reads through MiXCR, one entry per CDR3 protein. Of 200,000 or so distinct CDR3 sequences in the sample, around 20% were seen once. Trimming cost V 2 bases and J 4 bases; bases outside gene matches: 8. CDR1 is LNHDA and CDR2 is SQIVND in the germline V gene (reference sequence). The CDR3 runs 18 residues. This clonotype was counted only a few times. The antigen is undetermined. The TCR was taken from a human donor in good health (CMV status not recorded). Some clones in this sample may be carry-over from other donors' samples. The sample taken for sequencing was PBMCs. The chain links TRBV19 to TRBJ2-3; TRBD2 matches 14 bases. CDR3 loop: CASSIQRLAGGKADTQYF. The CDR3 bases are TGTGCCAGTAGTATACAGAGACTAGCGGGAGGGAAGGCAGATACGCAGTATTTT.